Below, 32 T cell receptor beta chains from the same sample are listed, as sequenced in a study of blood T cell repertoires in COVID-19. Clones were sequenced by immunoSEQ multiplex PCR, and TCRdb holds only the in-frame ones, with some missing. The sample shows almost 200,000 clones, around 92% of them seen only once. The sample consisted of PBMCs or T cells enriched from blood (not recorded which). All receptors derive from a woman between 18 and 30 years old who had recovered from COVID-19.

The chain carries TRBV19 and TRBJ2-1; 11 bases are shared with TRBD2. The trim removed 4 bases at V and 4 bases at J, leaving 3 bases unmatched. Germline CDR1 LNHDA, CDR2 SQIVND (reference sequence). The CDR3 is 15 residues long. Written as DNA, the CDR3 is TGTGCCAGTAGTACCGTAGCGGGGGGGTACAATGAGCAGTTCTTC. This translates into CASSTVAGGYNEQFF. Supplemented by reference TRBV19 and TRBJ2-1, the full variable domain reads DGGITQSPKYLFRKEGQNVTLSCEQNLNHDAMYWYRQDPGQGLRLIYYSQIVNDFQKGDIAEGYSVSREKKESFPLTVTSAQKNPTAFYLCASSTVAGGYNEQFFGPGTRLTVL.

The genes are TRBV6-5 and TRBJ2-7; 13 nucleotides agree with TRBD2. Germline loops: CDR1 MNHEY, CDR2 SVGAGI. The J segment lost 6 bases and the V segment lost 0 bases, leaving 5 bases of the junction unmatched. CDR3 length: 16 residues. The CDR3 here is CASSYSKTSGGLEQYF. CDR3 DNA: TGTGCCAGCAGTTACTCGAAGACTAGCGGGGGGCTCGAGCAGTACTTC.

The gene calls are TRBV29-1 and TRBJ1-2; D gene ambiguous. This CDR3 has 12 residues. Germline V gene data show CDR1 as SQVTM and CDR2 as ANQGSEA. Trimming shortened V by 5 bases and J by 8 bases, and 15 bases separated the two germline ends. This CDR3 is CSVFLGWEGYTF. CDR3 DNA: TGCAGCGTTTTTCTGGGTTGGGAGGGCTACACCTTC. Supplemented by reference TRBV29-1 and TRBJ1-2, the full variable domain reads SAVISQKPSRDICQRGTSLTIQCQVDSQVTMMFWYRQQPGQSLTLIATANQGSEATYESGFVIDKFPISRPNLTFSTLTVSNMSPEDSSIYLCSVFLGWEGYTFGSGTRLTVV.

The chain carries TRBV4-1 and TRBJ1-5; the D is unclear. V was cut by 1 base and J by 3 bases, with 13 bases left in between. CDR3 length: 16 residues. CDR1 is MGHRA, CDR2 YSYEKL, per germline. CDR3 in DNA: TGCGCCAGCAGCCAAGCGATCCGACAAGACAATCAGCCCCAGCATTTT. This encodes CASSQAIRQDNQPQHF.

This chain connects TRBV3-1 (or the pseudogene TRBV3-2) to TRBJ2-1; 7 nucleotides align to TRBD2. CDR1 LGHDT and CDR2 YNNKEL come from the germline V gene (reference sequence). After removal of 0 bases from V and 12 bases from J, the junction contained 8 bases not matched to a gene. This CDR3 has 14 amino acids. CDR3 loop: CASSQDGRAAWQFF. The CDR3 DNA follows: TGTGCCAGCAGCCAAGATGGGAGGGCGGCCTGGCAGTTCTTC.

The chain joins TRBV11-2 to TRBJ2-7, with 7 bases matching TRBD1. The CDR3 is 15 amino acids. Looked up from germline, CDR1 is SGHAT and CDR2 is FQNNGV. J lost 4 bases, V lost 1 base, and 7 bases had no gene match. The DNA of the CDR3 is TGTGCCAGCAGCTTAGGGGTGGGACAGCGTTACGAGCAGTACTTC. Its protein product is CASSLGVGQRYEQYF.

The J gene is TRBJ1-1, the V gene TRBV28; 9 bases map to TRBD1. V was pared by 6 bases and J by 11 bases, with 7 bases of the junction left unmatched. The CDR3 sequence is 12 residues long. Germline V gene data show CDR1 as MDHEN and CDR2 as SYDVKM. CDR3 loop: CASRGTGGGAFF. In nucleotides, the CDR3 is TGTGCCAGCAGGGGTACAGGGGGCGGGGCTTTCTTT.

The V and J genes are TRBV6-5 and TRBJ1-2, with 9 bases matching TRBD1. This CDR3 has 13 amino acids. V was pared by 6 bases and J by 4 bases, with 3 bases of the junction left unmatched. Germline V gene sequence: CDR1 MNHEY, CDR2 SVGAGI. DNA for the CDR3: TGTGCCAGCAGACAGGGGGCTGGCTATGGCTACACCTTC. Translated, it gives CASRQGAGYGYTF.

The J gene is TRBJ1-1, the V gene TRBV11-2; D is uncertain. The CDR3 extends over 16 amino acids. V was pared by 0 bases and J by 1 base, with 12 bases between. Germline CDR1 is SGHAT and CDR2 is FQNNGV. The CDR3 is CASSLDGGRKNTEAFF. Here the CDR3 DNA reads TGTGCCAGCAGCTTAGATGGAGGCAGAAAGAACACTGAAGCTTTCTTT.

The gene calls are TRBV2 and TRBJ1-1; weak D call: TRBD1 (5 bases). This CDR3 comprises 11 residues. The V end was cut by 8 bases, the J end by 3 bases, with 7 bases between. Germline V gene sequence: CDR1 SNHLY, CDR2 FYNNEI. CDR3 amino acids: CASRGYTEAFF. CDR3 nucleotides: TGTGCCAGCCGGGGGTACACTGAAGCTTTCTTT.

The chain has TRBV4-1 and TRBJ2-1, with 11 positions matching TRBD1. The CDR3 length is 15 residues. Germline CDR1 reads MGHRA; CDR2 reads YSYEKL. The J segment lost 5 bases and the V segment lost 5 bases, leaving 5 bases of the junction unmatched. The CDR3 here is CASSIQDRGHNEQFF. The CDR3 DNA reads TGCGCCAGCAGCATACAGGACAGGGGGCACAATGAGCAGTTCTTC.

The table lists this clone with a count of one. V and J are TRBV5-5 and TRBJ1-1, with 7 bases lining up with TRBD1. This CDR3 has 15 residues. With 4 bases clipped from V and 2 bases from J, the junction kept 8 bases outside the gene matches. Germline V lookup: CDR1 SGHKS, CDR2 YYEKEE (reference sequence). The CDR3 spells CASSAGTARNTEAFF. In DNA, the CDR3 is TGTGCCAGCAGCGCAGGGACAGCAAGAAACACTGAAGCTTTCTTT.

The chain couples TRBV7-2 to TRBJ1-1, with D perhaps matching TRBD1 (5 bases). The CDR3 runs to 14 residues. Germline V gene lookup returns CDR1 SGHTA and CDR2 FQGNSA. Deletions cut 1 base from V and 4 bases from J, with 10 bases between. CDR3 coding DNA: TGTGCCAGCAGCTTAGTTAGCGGGGGCACTGAAGCTTTCTTT. Amino acids: CASSLVSGGTEAFF.

The chain combines TRBV18 with TRBJ2-1; 9 bases align to TRBD1. The CDR3 length is 15 residues. V was pared by 6 bases and J by 7 bases, with 10 bases of the junction left unmatched. Germline V CDR1 and CDR2: KGHSH, LQKENI. The CDR3 loop is CASSLGTGFMNEQFF. The CDR3 region has the DNA TGTGCCAGCTCTCTTGGGACAGGGTTTATGAATGAGCAGTTCTTC.

The V call is TRBV7-8, the J call TRBJ2-1; TRBD2 is a possible D gene (6 bases). The germline gives CDR1 SGHVS, CDR2 FQNEAQ. The CDR3 contains 13 residues. V was cut by 1 base and J by 8 bases, with 9 bases left in between. CDR3 DNA: TGTGCCAGCAGCTTAGGGGCGGGGTATGAGCAGTTCTTC. It specifies CASSLGAGYEQFF. Filled out from reference TRBV7-8 and TRBJ2-1, the complete variable domain reads GAGVSQSPRYKVAKRGQDVALRCDPISGHVSLFWYQQALGQGPEFLTYFQNEAQLDKSGLPSDRFFAERPEGSVSTLKIQRTQQEDSAVYLCASSLGAGYEQFFGPGTRLTVL.

The chain employs TRBV10-3 and TRBJ2-7; the match to TRBD2 covers 8 bases. The ends lost 6 bases at V and 6 bases at J; junction bases unmatched: 16. Per germline, CDR1 ENHRY and CDR2 SYGVKD. The CDR3 extends over 16 amino acids. Here the CDR3 DNA reads TGTGCCATCAGGGACCCTGGGGATAGCGGGGTCTCCGAGCAGTACTTC. It yields the protein CAIRDPGDSGVSEQYF.

This clone was seen only a few times. The CDR3 spells CASSLQGAGVNTEAFF. The CDR3 bases are TGCGCCAGCAGCCTACAGGGGGCCGGGGTGAACACTGAAGCTTTCTTT. The chain couples TRBV4-1 to TRBJ1-1; 9 bases line up with TRBD1. Trimming at V came to 4 bases and at J to 0 bases, leaving 6 bases not matched to a gene. CDR1 is MGHRA and CDR2 is YSYEKL in the germline V gene. This CDR3 region has 16 residues.

This clone has at least ten counts. V usage is TRBV30 and J usage is TRBJ1-2; D possibly corresponds to TRBD1 (5 bases). The CDR3 length is 12 residues. The germline V gene encodes CDR1 GTSNPN and CDR2 SVGIG (reference sequence). Trimming shortened V by 2 bases and J by 8 bases, and 12 bases separated the two germline ends. In nucleotides, the CDR3 is TGTGCCTGGAGTCGGACAAACGAAGGCTACACCTTC. Encoded protein: CAWSRTNEGYTF.

The V and J genes are TRBV2 and TRBJ1-2; a possible D gene is TRBD1 (6 bases). The germline V and J ends were trimmed by 0 bases and 4 bases, with 9 bases remaining between them. This CDR3 contains 14 residues. Germline CDR1 and CDR2: SNHLY and FYNNEI. CDR3 nucleotide sequence: TGTGCCAGCAGTGAAGCGGGGGCGGGCTATGGCTACACCTTC. It codes for CASSEAGAGYGYTF.

The chain couples TRBV21-1 to TRBJ1-1; the D call in the table, TRBD1, was not verified against the DNA. TRBV21-1 is a pseudogene locus. The CDR3 loop spans 13 amino acids. In DNA, the CDR3 is TGTGCCAGCACCCATCGAGACAGCTCTGAAGCTTTCTTT. This translates into CASTHRDSSEAFF.

This sequence joins TRBV27 and TRBJ2-2; 13 nucleotides agree with TRBD2. The germline V gene has CDR1 MNHEY and CDR2 SMNVEV (reference sequence). The CDR3 has 16 amino acids. The junction had 9 bases not matched to a gene; V was cut back by 9 bases and J by 5 bases. The CDR3 sequence: CASGGPGLAGTGELFF. The CDR3 DNA reads TGTGCCAGTGGAGGCCCGGGACTAGCGGGAACCGGGGAGCTGTTTTTT.

In this sample, this clone turned up once. The gene calls are TRBV6-2 or TRBV6-3 and TRBJ2-1, with D hard to call. The CDR3 has 12 residues. CDR1 MNHEY and CDR2 SVGEGT come from the germline V gene. The germline V and J ends were trimmed by 0 bases and 7 bases, with 4 bases remaining between them. CDR3 DNA: TGTGCCAGCAGTTACTCGAGGAATGAGCAGTTCTTC. Its translation is CASSYSRNEQFF.

The rearrangement links TRBV27 to TRBJ1-2, with D uncertain. The CDR3 is 12 residues long. The germline CDR1 and CDR2 sequences are MNHEY and SMNVEV (reference sequence). V was shortened by 5 bases and J by 8 bases, with 12 bases between the two germline ends. DNA for the CDR3: TGTGCCAGCAGTAGAGGGTTTGACGGCTACACCTTC. Amino acids: CASSRGFDGYTF.

The chain uses TRBV13 and TRBJ1-1; D is ambiguous. Germline V lookup: CDR1 PRHDT, CDR2 FYEKMQ (reference sequence). The CDR3 spans 12 residues. The V end lost 2 bases, the J end lost 8 bases, and 9 bases lay between the germline ends. The CDR3 region is CASSLQRKEAFF. The CDR3 DNA follows: TGTGCCAGCAGCTTACAGCGGAAGGAAGCTTTCTTT.

The chain recombines TRBV24-1 with TRBJ1-2; no reliable D call. Germline V gene lookup returns CDR1 KGHDR and CDR2 SFDVKD. The CDR3 has 14 residues. Trimming cost V 5 bases and J 0 bases, with 9 bases left between them. The CDR3, as DNA: TGTGCCACCAGTGGCCCACAGACTAACTATGGCTACACCTTC. Protein product: CATSGPQTNYGYTF.

CDR3 sequence: CASSQLAGGTGELFF. CDR3 sequence (DNA): TGTGCCAGCAGCCAACTAGCGGGGGGGACCGGGGAGCTGTTTTTT. The chain recombines TRBV11-2 with TRBJ2-2, with 13 bases fitting TRBD2. CDR1 and CDR2 (germline): SGHAT, FQNNGV. CDR3 length equals 15 residues. The V segment lost 5 bases and the J segment 5 bases; nucleotides outside the gene matches: 2.

The rearrangement links TRBV2 to TRBJ2-2; TRBD2 is a possible D gene (5 bases). V was shortened by 5 bases and J by 6 bases, with 7 bases between the two germline ends. Germline V CDR1 and CDR2: SNHLY, FYNNEI. This CDR3 spans 12 amino acids. The chain's CDR3 is CASSLLAGELFF. DNA for the CDR3: TGTGCCAGCAGTTTACTAGCCGGGGAGCTGTTTTTT. The whole variable domain, remainder taken from reference TRBV2 and TRBJ2-2, is EPEVTQTPSHQVTQMGQEVILRCVPISNHLYFYWYRQILGQKVEFLVSFYNNEISEKSEIFDDQFSVERPDGSNFTLKIRSTKLEDSAMYFCASSLLAGELFFGEGSRLTVL.

The chain is built from TRBV25-1 and TRBJ1-3; D gene ambiguous. Germline-derived CDR1 and CDR2 are MGHDK and SYGVNS. Trimming left V 3 bases short and J 0 bases short, with 15 bases between. There are 17 residues in the CDR3. CDR3: CASSDRANPFSGNTIYF. CDR3 in DNA: TGTGCCAGCAGTGACCGAGCGAATCCCTTCTCTGGAAACACCATATATTTT.

The V gene is TRBV28, the J gene TRBJ2-1; a possible D gene is TRBD1 (5 bases). CDR1 is MDHEN, CDR2 SYDVKM, per germline. Trimming took off 3 bases at V and 8 bases at J, with 17 bases between the two ends. The CDR3 covers 15 residues. CDR3 region: CASSFPRQTSDEQFF. For the CDR3, the DNA is TGTGCCAGCAGTTTCCCCAGACAGACCTCGGATGAGCAGTTCTTC.

The chain joins TRBV3-1 (or the pseudogene TRBV3-2) to TRBJ1-2; D possibly corresponds to TRBD1 (5 bases). Germline V gene sequence: CDR1 LGHDT, CDR2 YNNKEL (reference sequence). CDR3 size: 13 residues. Between the trimmed V and J ends, which lost 0 bases and 8 bases, there was a span of 10 bases. The CDR3 region is CASSQDRVSGYTF. The CDR3 nucleotides are TGTGCCAGCAGCCAAGACAGGGTATCCGGCTACACCTTC.

V is TRBV11-2 and J is TRBJ1-2, with no clear D. From germline, CDR1 is SGHAT and CDR2 FQNNGV. Trimming removed 1 base from V and 8 bases from J, with 11 bases in between. The CDR3 is 13 amino acids. Here the CDR3 reads CASSLVGSWGYTF. CDR3 DNA sequence: TGTGCCAGCAGCTTAGTAGGGAGCTGGGGCTACACCTTC.

A few counts support this clone. This chain links TRBV10-1 with TRBJ1-1; TRBD1 is a possible D gene (5 bases). The CDR3 consists of 12 residues. Trimming cost V 5 bases and J 10 bases, with 14 bases left between them. Germline assignment: CDR1 WNHNN and CDR2 SYGVQD (reference sequence). CDR3 DNA sequence: TGCGCCAGCAGTCCTTCCCTGGGGCGAGCTTTCTTT. Its protein is CASSPSLGRAFF.